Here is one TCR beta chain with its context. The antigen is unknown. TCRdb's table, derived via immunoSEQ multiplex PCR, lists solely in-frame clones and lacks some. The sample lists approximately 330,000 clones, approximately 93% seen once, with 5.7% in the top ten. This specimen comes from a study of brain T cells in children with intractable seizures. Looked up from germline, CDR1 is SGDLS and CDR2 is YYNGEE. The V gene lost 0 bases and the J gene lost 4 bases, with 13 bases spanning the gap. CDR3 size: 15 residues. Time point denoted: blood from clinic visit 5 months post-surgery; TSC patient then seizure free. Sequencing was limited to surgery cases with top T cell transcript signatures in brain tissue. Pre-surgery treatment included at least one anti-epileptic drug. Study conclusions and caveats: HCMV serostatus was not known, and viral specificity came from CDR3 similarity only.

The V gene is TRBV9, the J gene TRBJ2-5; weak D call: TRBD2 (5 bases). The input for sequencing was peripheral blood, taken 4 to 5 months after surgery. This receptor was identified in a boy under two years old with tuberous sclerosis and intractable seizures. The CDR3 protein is CASSVVTGKGETQYF. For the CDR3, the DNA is TGTGCCAGCAGCGTAGTAACGGGGAAGGGAGAGACCCAGTACTTC.